These 5 T cell receptor beta chains originate from one sample sequenced in a study of tumor and adjacent non-tumor tissue in lung cancer (dated by TCRdb to the late 2010s). To prepare the library, multiplex PCR was applied. Sequenced using an Illumina HiSeq 2500. Following protocols modified from ARM-PCR, the researchers constructed TCRbeta libraries through three rounds of nested PCR with primers (Table S4). TCRdb reanalyzed the raw reads on its own, using fastp at Q25 for trimming and MiXCR for clone calling, and kept in-frame beta chains. Records with the same CDR3 protein are collapsed into one entry carrying the most frequent genes and DNA. Across this sample there are some 84,000 distinct CDR3 sequences, with around 65% seen only once. Roughly 14% of the sample is in the top ten clones. RNA was extracted from bulk unsorted tissue and checked for quality with a NanoDrop ND-1000 and an Agilent 2100.

Specimen: lung tumor tissue. These receptors were collected from a man aged 65 to 79 with non-small cell lung cancer.

This clonotype came up many times. The chain recombines TRBV6-1 with TRBJ2-7; perhaps TRBD1 as D (7 bases). Deletions cut 6 bases from V and 3 bases from J, with 9 bases between. There are 12 residues in the CDR3. Germline values: CDR1 MNHNS, CDR2 SASEGT. The CDR3 here is CASRRDSYEQYF. CDR3 nucleotide sequence: TGTGCCAGCAGGCGGGACAGCTACGAGCAGTACTTC.

Note on this clonotype: Mismatch with germline at one junction end may stem from a read error. The chain is built from TRBV29-1 and TRBJ2-5; a possible D gene is TRBD2 (5 bases). This CDR3 spans 15 amino acids. Germline CDR1 is SQVTM and CDR2 is ANQGSEA. The CDR3 nucleotides are TGTAGCGTCCGCCTCTCCAAGGCGACCCAAGAGACCCAGTACTTC. Its protein product is CSVRLSKATQETQYF.

Concerning this clonotype: The missing conserved phenylalanine or tryptophan at the end of this CDR3 makes a read error likely. The CDR3 DNA reads as TGCGCCAGCAGCCCCTGGGACAGTCTAACCGGGGAGCTGTTTTTA. Its protein is CASSPWDSLTGELFL. The gene calls are TRBV4-1 and TRBJ2-2, with 7 bases identical to TRBD1. CDR3 length: 15 residues. Germline CDR1 MGHRA, CDR2 YSYEKL. J was trimmed by 5 bases and V by 4 bases; bases with no gene match: 7.

Turning to this clonotype: One end of the junction is discordant with germline, which a read error may explain. J is TRBJ1-1 and V is TRBV11-3; 7 bases align to TRBD1. The germline gives CDR1 SGHNT, CDR2 YENEEA. The CDR3 sequence is 16 residues long. The CDR3 reads CGSSRSGTDVNTEAFF. In nucleotides, the CDR3 is TGTGGCAGCAGCCGCAGCGGGACAGATGTGAACACTGAAGCTTTCTTT.

The chain is built from TRBV29-1 and TRBJ2-5; D might be TRBD2 (5 bases). Germline CDR1 and CDR2: SQVTM and ANQGSEA. V was cut by 0 bases and J by 5 bases, with 19 bases left in between. The CDR3 has 16 amino acids. CDR3 DNA: TGCAGCGTTGAAGATCGCGAGCGGACCATTGGTGAGACCCAGTACTTC. It codes for CSVEDRERTIGETQYF.